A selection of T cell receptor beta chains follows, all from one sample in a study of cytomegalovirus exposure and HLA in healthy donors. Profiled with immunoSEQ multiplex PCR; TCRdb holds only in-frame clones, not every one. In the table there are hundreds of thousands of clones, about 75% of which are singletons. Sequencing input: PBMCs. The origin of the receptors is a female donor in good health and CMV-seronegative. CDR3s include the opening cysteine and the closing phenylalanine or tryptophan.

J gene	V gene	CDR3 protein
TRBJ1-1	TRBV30	CAWSSQGGTEAFF
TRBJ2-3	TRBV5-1	CASSPGTSQAGDTQYF
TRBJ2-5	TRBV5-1	CASSSQGERETQYF
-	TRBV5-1	CASSLMRVTSYEQYF
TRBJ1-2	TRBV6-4	CASSPGVINYGYTF
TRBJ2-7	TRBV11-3	CASSSEWGAYEQYF
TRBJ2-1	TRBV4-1	CASSQERGRDEQFF
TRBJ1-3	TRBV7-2	CASSLYTAGGSGNTIYF
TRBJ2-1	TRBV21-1	CASSKVRGGPLNEQFF
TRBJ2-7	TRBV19	CASRKGAWLSGEQYF
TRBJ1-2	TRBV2	CASSTQGDYGYTF
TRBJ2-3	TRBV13	CASSSGLAGADTQYF
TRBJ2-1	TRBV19	CASNSRTSGRVNEQFF
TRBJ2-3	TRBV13	CASSLALGQGEDTQYF
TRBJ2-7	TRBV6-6	CASGKERINYEQYF
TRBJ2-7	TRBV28	CASSLTSGRPGPYEQYF
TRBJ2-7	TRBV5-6	CASSYGLAGDMRQYF
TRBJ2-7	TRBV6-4	CASSLEAGEMYEQYF
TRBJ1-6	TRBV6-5	CASKIRQGDSPLHF
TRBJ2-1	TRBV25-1	CASSESRRRVNNEQFF
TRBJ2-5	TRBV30	CAWSPGLQETQYF
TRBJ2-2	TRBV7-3	CASSFSGRAGGELFF